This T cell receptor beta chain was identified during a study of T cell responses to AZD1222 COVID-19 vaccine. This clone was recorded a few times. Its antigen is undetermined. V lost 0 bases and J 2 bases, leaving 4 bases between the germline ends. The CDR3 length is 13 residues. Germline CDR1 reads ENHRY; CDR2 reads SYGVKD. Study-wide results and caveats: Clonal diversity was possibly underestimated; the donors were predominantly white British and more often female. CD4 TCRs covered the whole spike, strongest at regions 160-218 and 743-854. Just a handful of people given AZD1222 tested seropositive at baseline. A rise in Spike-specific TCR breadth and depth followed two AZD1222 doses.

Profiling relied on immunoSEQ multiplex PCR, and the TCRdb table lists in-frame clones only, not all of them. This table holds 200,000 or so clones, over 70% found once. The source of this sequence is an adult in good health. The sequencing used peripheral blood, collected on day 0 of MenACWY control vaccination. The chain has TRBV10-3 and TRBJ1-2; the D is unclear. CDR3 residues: CAISESVNYGYTF. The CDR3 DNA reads TGTGCCATCAGTGAGTCGGTCAACTATGGCTACACCTTC.